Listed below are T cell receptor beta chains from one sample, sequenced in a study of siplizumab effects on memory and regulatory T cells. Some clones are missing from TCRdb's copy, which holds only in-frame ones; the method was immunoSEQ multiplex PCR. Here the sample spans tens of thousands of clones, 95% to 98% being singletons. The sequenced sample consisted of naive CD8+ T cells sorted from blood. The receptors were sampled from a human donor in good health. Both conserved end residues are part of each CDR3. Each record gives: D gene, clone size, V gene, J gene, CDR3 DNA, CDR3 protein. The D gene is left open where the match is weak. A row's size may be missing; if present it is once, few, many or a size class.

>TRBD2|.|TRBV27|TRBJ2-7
TGTGCCAGCAGTTTGACTAGCAATTACGAGCAGTACTTC
CASSLTSNYEQYF
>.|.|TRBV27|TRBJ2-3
TGTGCCAGCAGTTTACTAGGGGGAGATACGCAGTATTTT
CASSLLGGDTQYF
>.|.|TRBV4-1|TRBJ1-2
TGCGCCAGCAGCCAAGAGTTCCAGGACGGCTATGGCTACACCTTC
CASSQEFQDGYGYTF
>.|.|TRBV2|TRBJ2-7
TGTGCCAGCAGTGAACAGGACTATTCCTACGAGCAGTACTTC
CASSEQDYSYEQYF
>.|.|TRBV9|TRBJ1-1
TGTGCCAGCAGCGGAACATATTCCCAGGCTGAAGCTTTCTTT
CASSGTYSQAEAFF
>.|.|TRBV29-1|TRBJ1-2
TGCAGCGTTGAATCCAACGCCCGGGGCTACACCTTC
CSVESNARGYTF
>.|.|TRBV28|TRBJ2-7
TGTGCCAGCAGTATCACAGGGACCTCCTACGAGCAGTACTTC
CASSITGTSYEQYF
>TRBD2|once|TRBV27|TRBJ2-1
TGTGCCAGCAGTTTCGGGGAGGGCTTTGAGCAGTTCTTC
CASSFGEGFEQFF
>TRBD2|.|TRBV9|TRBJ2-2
TGTGCCAGCAGCGTAATTGCGGGAGGGCTTAACGGGGAGCTGTTTTTT
CASSVIAGGLNGELFF
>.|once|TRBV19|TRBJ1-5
TGTGCCAGTAGTATCGGGGCGAGGAGCAATCAGCCCCAGCATTTT
CASSIGARSNQPQHF